These 32 T cell receptor beta chains were all obtained from the same sample, sequenced in a study of blood T cell repertoires in COVID-19 (dated by TCRdb to between 2020 and 2021). The library was prepared using the immunoSEQ multiplex PCR assay. TCRdb provides this immuneACCESS table in a form limited to in-frame rearrangements. Some clones are lacking; in checked studies, under half of them reflect an unresolved V gene, and why the rest are absent is not known. Within this sample are tens of thousands of clones, with 80% to 90% of them counted one time only. Of the sample, under 9% is held by the ten largest clones. Sequences were obtained from peripheral blood. The receptors were gathered from a human donor in a cohort sampled during active COVID-19.

The chain uses TRBV2 and TRBJ2-2; TRBD1 might be the D (5 bases). Trimming removed 10 bases at V and 6 bases at J, with 18 bases between. CDR1 is SNHLY, CDR2 FYNNEI, per germline. CDR3 length equals 14 residues. CDR3: CATRPVLGPGELFF. CDR3 coding DNA: TGTGCCACTAGGCCGGTGTTGGGGCCCGGGGAGCTGTTTTTT.

The J gene is TRBJ1-3, the V gene TRBV4-3; the D is unclear. This CDR3 is built from 15 residues. Germline CDR1 LGHNA, CDR2 YSLEER. V was cut by 1 base and J by 4 bases, with 11 bases left in between. CDR3 residues: CASSQGRASGNTIYF. The CDR3 region has the DNA TGCGCCAGCAGCCAAGGGAGGGCGTCGGGAAACACCATATATTTT.

This CDR3 reads CASSYTTASTDTQYF. CDR3 in DNA: TGTGCCAGCAGTTACACGACAGCTAGCACAGATACGCAGTATTTT. This chain links TRBV6-5 with TRBJ2-3; weak D call: TRBD1 (5 bases). Trimming pared 2 bases from V and 0 bases from J, leaving 9 bases between. CDR1 and CDR2 (germline): MNHEY, SVGAGI. CDR3 size: 15 residues.

The rearrangement links TRBV6-2 or TRBV6-3 to TRBJ2-7; D call uncertain. CDR3 length equals 11 residues. The germline V gene has CDR1 MNHEY and CDR2 SVGEGT. V lost 5 bases and J lost 10, with 12 bases in between. The CDR3 reads CASSQNLEQYF. The CDR3 DNA is TGTGCCAGCAGTCAGAACCTCGAACAGTACTTC.

V usage is TRBV24-1 and J usage is TRBJ2-5, with a tentative D call TRBD1 (6 bases). Germline assignment: CDR1 KGHDR and CDR2 SFDVKD. This CDR3 region has 13 residues. The V gene lost 6 bases and the J gene lost 4 bases, with 11 bases spanning the gap. CDR3 DNA sequence: TGTGCCACCAGTTCCACAGGGCGAGAGACCCAGTACTTC. Its protein is CATSSTGRETQYF.

The chain uses TRBV7-9 and TRBJ2-5; 7 nucleotides agree with TRBD2. Germline trimming cut 5 bases from V and 4 bases from J; bases unmatched to any gene: 7. The CDR3 is 14 residues long. The germline V gene has CDR1 SEHNR and CDR2 FQNEAQ (reference sequence). CDR3 region: CASSPPGRGETQYF. In DNA form, the CDR3 reads TGTGCCAGCAGCCCCCCAGGGAGGGGAGAGACCCAGTACTTC.

Notes on this clone: Other nucleotide sequences in the sample specify the same CDR3. The chain carries TRBV7-2 and TRBJ1-2; tentative D call: TRBD1 (6 bases). V lost 5 bases and J lost 2, with 9 bases in between. The CDR3 runs to 13 residues. Germline assignment: CDR1 SGHTA and CDR2 FQGNSA. The CDR3 DNA is TGTGCCAGCAGCCCCACAGGGAACTATGGCTACACCTTC. It encodes CASSPTGNYGYTF.

The V call is TRBV25-1, the J call TRBJ2-3, with 7 bases identical to TRBD1. Germline CDR1 is MGHDK and CDR2 is SYGVNS. The trim removed 1 base at V and 5 bases at J, leaving 6 bases unmatched. This CDR3 spans 15 amino acids. CDR3 sequence reads: CASSEFGQGEDTQYF. The CDR3 bases are TGTGCCAGCAGTGAATTTGGGCAGGGGGAAGATACGCAGTATTTT.

This chain joins TRBV5-5 and TRBJ2-3, with D maybe TRBD1 (5 bases). Trimming cost V 3 bases and J 0 bases, with 23 bases left between them. The length of the CDR3 is 19 residues. In germline, CDR1 is SGHKS, CDR2 YYEKEE (reference sequence). The CDR3 DNA sequence: TGTGCCAGCAGCTCGAAGGGCAGGGATTTGCTTATTAGCACAGATACGCAGTATTTT. Protein: CASSSKGRDLLISTDTQYF.

The chain joins TRBV18 to TRBJ1-5; no reliable D call. The CDR3 spans 14 residues. Per germline, CDR1 KGHSH and CDR2 LQKENI. Trimming stripped 3 bases from V and 0 bases from J, with 6 bases between. In DNA form, the CDR3 reads TGTGCCAGCTCACCCGGGAGTAGCAATCAGCCCCAGCATTTT. It specifies CASSPGSSNQPQHF. Drawing the rest from reference TRBV18 and TRBJ1-5, the complete variable domain is NAGVMQNPRHLVRRRGQEARLRCSPMKGHSHVYWYRQLPEEGLKFMVYLQKENIIDESGMPKERFSAEFPKEGPSILRIQQVVRGDSAAYFCASSPGSSNQPQHFGDGTRLSIL.

The count of this clone is one. The CDR3 spells CASSPPGQGNTGELFF. In DNA form, the CDR3 reads TGTGCCAGCAGCCCACCGGGACAGGGGAACACCGGGGAGCTGTTTTTT. The chain combines TRBV5-5 with TRBJ2-2; 9 nucleotides agree with TRBD1. Germline CDR1 SGHKS, CDR2 YYEKEE (reference sequence). J was trimmed by 1 base and V by 4 bases; bases with no gene match: 5. The CDR3 runs to 16 residues.

V is TRBV5-6 and J is TRBJ2-7; 9 positions agree with TRBD1. In germline, CDR1 is SGHDT, CDR2 YYEEEE. With 3 bases clipped from V and 9 bases from J, the junction kept 4 bases outside the gene matches. CDR3 length: 12 residues. CDR3 bases: TGTGCCAGCAGCTCGGGACAGGGAGTGCAGTACTTC. Its translation: CASSSGQGVQYF. Combining the CDR3 with reference TRBV5-6 and TRBJ2-7 gives the whole variable domain DAGVTQSPTHLIKTRGQQVTLRCSPKSGHDTVSWYQQALGQGPQFIFQYYEEEERQRGNFPDRFSGHQFPNYSSELNVNALLLGDSALYLCASSSGQGVQYFGPGTRLTVT.

The V call is TRBV9, the J call TRBJ2-3; TRBD2 matches 9 bases. Germline-derived CDR1 and CDR2 are SGDLS and YYNGEE. CDR3 length: 16 amino acids. V was pared by 0 bases and J by 0 bases, with 2 bases of the junction left unmatched. The CDR3, as DNA: TGTGCCAGCAGCGTAGGACTAGCGGTTAGCACAGATACGCAGTATTTT. Protein: CASSVGLAVSTDTQYF.

The chain uses TRBV4-3 and TRBJ1-4; 8 nucleotides agree with TRBD1. This CDR3 comprises 15 residues. Germline CDR1 is LGHNA and CDR2 is YSLEER. V lost 0 bases, J lost 6 bases, and 3 bases stayed unmatched. CDR3 bases: TGCGCCAGCAGCCAAGACGGACAGGGAGATGAAAAACTGTTTTTT. Residues: CASSQDGQGDEKLFF.

This sequence joins TRBV28 and TRBJ1-2; D may be TRBD1 (5 bases). Germline assignment: CDR1 MDHEN and CDR2 SYDVKM. This CDR3 contains 15 residues. V was clipped by 3 bases and J by 2 bases, with 13 bases between them. CDR3 region: CASSLGEVGNYGYTF. For the CDR3, the DNA is TGTGCCAGCAGTTTGGGGGAGGTGGGAAACTATGGCTACACCTTC.

The chain joins TRBV19 to TRBJ2-2, with 7 bases aligning to TRBD2. There are 15 residues in the CDR3. The J segment lost 6 bases and the V segment lost 2 bases, leaving 6 bases of the junction unmatched. Germline values: CDR1 LNHDA, CDR2 SQIVND (reference sequence). In DNA form, the CDR3 reads TGTGCCAGTAGTATACAAGCTAGCGGAGCCGGGGAGCTGTTTTTT. This gives the protein CASSIQASGAGELFF.

This clone came up once. The gene calls are TRBV11-2 and TRBJ2-5; 8 bases line up with TRBD2. Germline V lookup: CDR1 SGHAT, CDR2 FQNNGV. V gave up 7 bases and J gave up 5 bases; unmatched junction bases: 6. The CDR3 runs to 13 residues. The CDR3 loop is CASIRAGVETQYF. As DNA, the CDR3 is TGTGCCAGCATCCGAGCGGGAGTTGAGACCCAGTACTTC.

The chain joins TRBV28 to TRBJ1-2; TRBD1 aligns across 8 bases. The CDR3 spans 15 residues. CDR1 and CDR2 (germline): MDHEN, SYDVKM. The V gene end was trimmed by 7 bases and the J gene end by 8 bases; junction bases not matched to a gene: 15. CDR3 DNA sequence: TGTGCCAGCAACGACCGGACAGGGACCCTAAGGGGCTACACCTTC. Translating gives CASNDRTGTLRGYTF.

This clone occurred a few times. The J gene is TRBJ2-1, the V gene TRBV28; maybe TRBD2 (5 bases). The CDR3 extends over 15 amino acids. V lost 8 bases and J lost 1, with 15 bases in between. Germline values: CDR1 MDHEN, CDR2 SYDVKM. The CDR3 here is CASGRTQTSYNEQFF. CDR3 nucleotide sequence: TGTGCCAGCGGCCGGACTCAGACGTCCTACAATGAGCAGTTCTTC. The whole variable domain, remainder taken from reference TRBV28 and TRBJ2-1, is DVKVTQSSRYLVKRTGEKVFLECVQDMDHENMFWYRQDPGLGLRLIYFSYDVKMKEKGDIPEGYSVSREKKERFSLILESASTNQTSMYLCASGRTQTSYNEQFFGPGTRLTVL.

This clone has a handful of counts. The chain is built from TRBV11-3 and TRBJ1-1, with D possibly matching TRBD1 (5 bases). This CDR3 contains 16 residues. Per germline, CDR1 SGHNT and CDR2 YENEEA. Between the trimmed V and J ends, which lost 5 bases and 0 bases, there was a span of 16 bases. The CDR3 is CASSPGGVRMNTEAFF. The CDR3 DNA sequence: TGTGCCAGCAGCCCGGGGGGGGTACGAATGAACACTGAAGCTTTCTTT.

The V and J genes are TRBV7-8 and TRBJ1-5, with D possibly TRBD1 on 6 matching bases. This CDR3 comprises 14 residues. Trimming removed 6 bases at V and 4 bases at J, with 13 bases between. Germline V gene sequence: CDR1 SGHVS, CDR2 FQNEAQ. The CDR3 protein is CASSSQGANQPQHF. The CDR3 DNA is TGTGCCAGCAGTTCACAGGGAGCTAATCAGCCCCAGCATTTT.

The chain uses TRBV28 and TRBJ2-5, with a weak D call TRBD2 (6 bases). The V gene lost 8 bases and the J gene lost 2 bases, with 15 bases spanning the gap. The germline CDR1 and CDR2 sequences are MDHEN and SYDVKM. The CDR3 has 14 amino acids. CDR3 DNA: TGTGCCAGCGAGGGTAGCGGTTTACAAGAGACCCAGTACTTC. Amino acid sequence: CASEGSGLQETQYF.

V gene TRBV7-8 combines with J gene TRBJ2-1; 12 nucleotides match TRBD2. Unmatched junction bases numbered 6, after V lost 4 bases and J lost 8 bases. Germline V gene lookup returns CDR1 SGHVS and CDR2 FQNEAQ. The CDR3 spans 15 residues. The CDR3 bases are TGTGCCAGCAGCTGGACTGGACTAGCGGGATATGAGCAGTTCTTC. Protein sequence: CASSWTGLAGYEQFF.

V gene TRBV4-2 combines with J gene TRBJ2-1; the D gene is possibly TRBD2 (6 bases). Germline CDR1 is LGHNA and CDR2 is YNFKEQ. The CDR3 totals 12 residues. The germline V and J ends were trimmed by 4 bases and 8 bases, with 9 bases remaining between them. The CDR3 reads CASSRPGDEQFF. CDR3 nucleotides: TGTGCCAGCAGCCGCCCGGGGGATGAGCAGTTCTTC.

The V gene is TRBV4-1, the J gene TRBJ2-1, with 8 positions matching TRBD2. Germline trimming cut 4 bases from V and 4 bases from J; bases unmatched to any gene: 6. The CDR3 spans 15 residues. From germline, CDR1 is MGHRA and CDR2 YSYEKL. CDR3 sequence (DNA): TGCGCCAGCAGCCTGCAGACTAGCGAATACAATGAGCAGTTCTTC. It is translated as CASSLQTSEYNEQFF.

The chain has TRBV10-3 and TRBJ1-5; the D gene is possibly TRBD1 (6 bases). The CDR3 loop spans 16 amino acids. Trimming removed 0 bases at V and 3 bases at J, with 12 bases between. Per the germline V gene, CDR1 is ENHRY and CDR2 is SYGVKD. DNA for the CDR3: TGTGCCATCAGTGAGTCGACCAGGGGCCCCAATCAGCCCCAGCATTTT. Translated, it gives CAISESTRGPNQPQHF.

V is TRBV2 and J is TRBJ2-4, with 10 bases identical to TRBD2. CDR1 and CDR2 from the germline V gene are SNHLY and FYNNEI. J was trimmed by 1 base and V by 11 bases; bases with no gene match: 14. The CDR3 has 17 residues. The CDR3 loop is CASFGASGSVAKNIQYF. The CDR3 coding sequence is TGTGCCTCCTTCGGGGCTAGCGGGAGTGTGGCCAAAAACATTCAGTACTTC.

J is TRBJ1-2 and V is TRBV28; D remains unclear. V lost 5 bases and J 2 bases, leaving 9 bases between the germline ends. The CDR3 length is 13 residues. Germline V lookup: CDR1 MDHEN, CDR2 SYDVKM. The CDR3 sequence: CASSEVKNYGYTF. The CDR3 coding sequence is TGTGCCAGCAGTGAGGTGAAAAACTATGGCTACACCTTC.

The chain carries TRBV9 and TRBJ2-1, with D perhaps matching TRBD2 (6 bases). V gave up 4 bases and J gave up 2 bases, with 22 bases separating them. This CDR3 contains 18 residues. The germline V gene encodes CDR1 SGDLS and CDR2 YYNGEE. Here the CDR3 DNA reads TGTGCCAGCAGCCCCCCCCTTGGAGGTAGCGGTACCTACAATGAGCAGTTCTTC. This gives the protein CASSPPLGGSGTYNEQFF.

The CDR3 DNA follows: TGCGCCAGCAATTCAGGGGGCGCGAACACCGGGGAGCTGTTTTTT. Residues: CASNSGGANTGELFF. J is TRBJ2-2 and V is TRBV5-1; 8 bases map to TRBD1. CDR3 length equals 15 residues. Germline V gives CDR1 SGHRS, CDR2 YFSETQ. V lost 6 bases and J lost 0; bases outside the gene matches: 4.

The rearrangement links TRBV5-6 to TRBJ2-7; D unclear. The CDR3 has 14 amino acids. CDR1 and CDR2 (germline): SGHDT, YYEEEE. With 4 bases removed from V and 4 bases from J, the gap between germline ends came to 15 bases. The CDR3 loop is CASSRPPGLYEQYF. The CDR3 DNA reads TGTGCCAGCAGCCGACCTCCAGGATTATACGAGCAGTACTTC.

The rearrangement uses TRBV10-2 and TRBJ2-1; 8 bases match TRBD2. Germline V gives CDR1 WSHSY, CDR2 SAAADI. The CDR3 sequence is 15 residues long. V shed 4 bases and J 2 bases; nucleotides not matched to a gene: 4. CDR3 loop: CASSGSGLAYNEQFF. CDR3 bases: TGCGCCAGCAGTGGATCGGGACTAGCCTACAATGAGCAGTTCTTC.